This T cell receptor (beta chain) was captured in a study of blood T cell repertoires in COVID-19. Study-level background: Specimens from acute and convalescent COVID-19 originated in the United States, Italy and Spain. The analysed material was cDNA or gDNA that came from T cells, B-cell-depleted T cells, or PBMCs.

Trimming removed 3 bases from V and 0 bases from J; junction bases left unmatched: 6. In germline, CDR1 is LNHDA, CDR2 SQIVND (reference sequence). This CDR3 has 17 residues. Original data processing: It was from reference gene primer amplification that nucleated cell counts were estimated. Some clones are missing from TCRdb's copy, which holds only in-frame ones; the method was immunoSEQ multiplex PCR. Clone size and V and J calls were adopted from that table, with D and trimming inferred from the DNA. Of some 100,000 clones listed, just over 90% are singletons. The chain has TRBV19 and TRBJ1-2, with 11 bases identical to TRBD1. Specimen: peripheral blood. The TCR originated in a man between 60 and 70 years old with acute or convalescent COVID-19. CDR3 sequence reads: CASSIGTGGTANYGYTF. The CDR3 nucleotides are TGTGCCAGTAGTATCGGGACAGGGGGGACCGCTAACTATGGCTACACCTTC.